This entry describes one T cell receptor beta chain. The clone's antigen remains unknown. The input lacks base qualities; no much larger clone sits a single base away. This specimen belongs to a study of cytomegalovirus exposure and HLA in healthy donors (dated by TCRdb to 2015 to 2018). Regarding the complete study: In an earlier analysis of under 600 of the donors, 276 Gb of sequence data and 90 million to 120 million unique TCR beta sequences from roughly 180 million T cells were reported. An early release covering more than 500 HLA-typed donors comprised about 290 gigabases of sequencing data and about 90 million unique TCR sequences. The genetic ancestry cluster associated with self-reported Caucasian donors included 81% of the roughly 400 genotyped donors. The aim of the study was to test whether cataloging public T cell receptors could identify signatures of past pathogen exposure. The T cell repertoires of several hundred subjects were profiled by immunosequencing and related to cytomegalovirus serostatus. A separate validation cohort of some 130 different subjects was used in addition to the 666-subject first cohort. The study combined high-throughput TCR immunosequencing, statistical association of individual TCRs with disease status, and machine learning to predict cytomegalovirus infection status. A later analysis re-analyzed previously published TCR beta repertoires from roughly 690 donors and added high-resolution HLA genotyping to study TCR occurrence patterns. The later analysis used no new phenotypic data to find candidate immune exposures, relying instead on TCR beta sequences and their occurrence across donors. To decide whether each TCR beta V gene segment behaved as functional or pseudogenic, an earlier analysis of fewer than 750 of the donors relied on high-throughput TCR beta sequencing. Donor age, sex, ethnicity and CMV serostatus were collected together with the repertoire data. A later genetic analysis took genome-wide SNP genotypes for about three fifths of the roughly 700 donors and used that subset as a discovery cohort. Every discovery cohort repertoire had been produced on one sequencing platform. Class I and class II HLA loci were covered by the typing at four-digit resolution. Typing coverage differed by locus: A, B, C, DRB1 and DQB1 were typed in about 629-640 donors, DQA1 in roughly 500, DPA1 in 600 to 610, and DPB1 in around 440. Roughly 5 DR-DQ haplotypes were handled as single units for association and clustering, since linkage in the cohort was strong. Among almost 400 genotyped donors of the cohort, an average of around 240,000 unique TCR beta nucleotide sequences were sequenced per donor, roughly 20% of them non-productive. General findings and caveats noted by the study authors: According to a later genetic analysis, donors in an Asian-associated ancestry cluster had fewer N-insertions in productive TCRs than the approximately 690-donor mean. V-gene and J-gene trimming of TCR beta chains was associated with a missense DCLRE1C variant in a later genetic analysis, and the association was replicated in an independent cohort. Presence/absence analyses assumed roughly uniform sequencing depth across donors, an assumption that may not hold. Only TCR beta chains were sequenced in this cohort, and the absence of alpha or paired-chain data limited detectable features. Correlated functional status among segregating V segments might be attributable to linkage disequilibrium, but an unknown experimental factor could not be ruled out. Because the 87-base-pair reads could not distinguish some IMGT-functional V segments, including TRBV6-2 and TRBV6-3, those segments were excluded. The earlier analysis of approximately 540 of the donors excluded seventeen rarely observed V segments, including chromosome 9 orphons, because counts were too low. The study listed approximately 150 TCR beta chains as associated with cytomegalovirus. A later analysis associated about 17,000 TCR beta sequences with specific HLA alleles at a false discovery rate of 0.05. In a later analysis, most CMV-associated TCR beta chains were found to appear HLA-restricted, with HLA associations seemingly driven largely by CMV exposure. Assigning TCR associations to individual alleles was difficult when HLA alleles, especially DR and DQ, strongly co-occurred. Immune exposure information for the cohort was limited to CMV serostatus. HLA typing was unavailable for some donors at each locus, so association tests used only the typed subset. In vitro tests confirmed that three of the cytomegalovirus-associated TCR beta chains recognize cytomegalovirus antigens. Most TCR sequences were observed very rarely across donors, whereas some public TCRs were present in many individuals. A cluster of highly shared sequence variants was judged likely to be a technical artifact of the sequencing pipeline. The authors suggested that the approach could potentially be extended to other disease states and immunological phenotypes. A further reported finding was that TCR beta sequences accurately predicted the HLA-A and HLA-B alleles for most subjects in the first cohort. Cytomegalovirus status was reported to be diagnosed by the classifier with high specificity and sensitivity in both the original and validation cohorts. According to a later analysis, parvovirus B19, influenza, CMV and Epstein-Barr virus appeared linked to several top co-occurrence clusters. According to a later analysis, TCR association rates differed among HLA loci, with DRB1 alleles showing the most associated TCRs and HLA-C alleles showing the fewest. In a later analysis, HLA-associated TCR beta chains showed more clonal expansion and lower generation probabilities than non-associated chains that were equally common. An earlier analysis of 450 to 750 of the donors showed that most TCR beta V segments appeared in productive rearrangements either about 87% or about 30% of the time, which broadly matched IMGT annotations.

Ends trimmed: V by 4 bases, J by 6 bases; bases unmatched to a gene: 10. The germline V gene specifies SGHRS as CDR1 and YFSETQ as CDR2. The CDR3 starts with the cysteine, ends with the phenylalanine, and has 15 residues. Kept here is only the CDR3 DNA, which spans 45 bases and is read in frame from base 1. The cohort was made up of 666 healthy bone marrow donors. All cohort members were sampled while nominally healthy, although unrecorded immune exposures were likely present. The donor tested CMV seropositive and was one of the 289 seropositive cohort members. Each donor provided a peripheral blood sample, and peripheral blood mononuclear cells were used for TCR beta sequencing. Genomic DNA was extracted from the blood cell samples with the Qiagen DNeasy Blood Extraction Kit. The receptor library was made with the immunoSEQ multiplex PCR assay. A mixture of 60 forward primers for TCR Vbeta segments and 13 reverse primers for TCR Jbeta segments was used in the multiplex PCR. The CDR3 region of rearranged TCR beta genes was amplified from genomic DNA by a multiplex PCR assay. The Illumina HiSeq System was used to sequence the amplified TCR beta libraries as 87-base-pair reads. Concerning the study's data processing: A later analysis counted approximately 74 million unique TCR beta chains across the 550 to 700 repertoires, and 10 million to 11 million of these chains were shared by at least two donors. A nearest-neighbor algorithm error-corrected the raw reads and collapsed the reads into unique sequences, merging closely related sequences to remove PCR and sequencing errors. To assign V, D and J gene segments, CDR3 sequences were aligned to IMGT reference sequences. For a sequence to be retained, a match of at least six nucleotides to both a V gene segment and a J gene segment was required. A rearrangement counted as productive if the CDR3 had no stop codons and remained in frame with V and J, and every other rearrangement counted as non-productive. Following IMGT convention, CDR3 was defined as the stretch from the second conserved V-encoded cysteine up to the conserved J-encoded phenylalanine. In an earlier analysis of approximately 500 of the donors, sequences lacking an unambiguous match to a single V gene segment were excluded. An earlier analysis of approximately 590 of the donors classified V segments as functional when productive rearrangements were above 56.7% and as segregating when the standard deviation between donors was above 5%. To diagnose cytomegalovirus status from the catalog of TCR beta chain sequences, a statistical classification framework was built. V and J gene assignment, in a later analysis, came from comparing TCR nucleotide sequences with IMGT/GENE-DB human TR gene sequences. A later analysis assigned CDR3 sequences and most-parsimonious VDJ recombination scenarios with the TCRdist pipeline. In a later analysis, each TCR beta chain was defined by its CDR3 amino acid sequence together with its V-gene family, and reads without a unique V-gene family were excluded. In a later analysis, 450 to 600 highly shared, low-generation-probability nucleotide sequences were removed to address suspected cross-contamination and a sequencing artifact. In a later analysis, a clonal expansion index for each public chain was calculated from normalized within-repertoire ranks of inferred template counts. In a later analysis, generation probabilities were computed using a VDJ recombination model fitted to out-of-frame rearrangements, and the results were checked against IGoR. Hypergeometric tests were used in a later analysis to score TCR-TCR, TCR-HLA and TCR-CMV co-occurrence, with a repertoire-size bias correction applied to the TCR pairs. False discovery rates were estimated in a later analysis by permuting HLA or CMV assignments 20 times. In a later analysis, co-occurring TCRs were grouped with DBSCAN, and TCRdist sequence similarity was added when clustering was performed within HLA-allele-positive subsets. Repertoires with fewer than 30,000 or more than 120,000 public chains were left out of co-occurrence clustering, as were five repertoires with anomalous nucleotide sharing. TCRdb obtained this table from immuneACCESS and retained in-frame rearrangements with V and J assigned. These tables miss some clones; where compared with another copy, unresolved V genes account for less than half of the shortfall, and the remainder is unexplained. V and J calls and clone size are those listed in that table; D and trimming were worked out from the DNA. The sample data list 200,000 to 250,000 clones, and around 70% of these were observed just once. The ten largest clones add up to 2.6% of the sample.

Sequences were obtained from PBMCs. The chain uses TRBV5-1 and TRBJ1-5, and TRBD1 aligns with 7 junction nucleotides. The sequence was obtained from a man between 35 and 55 years old in good health and CMV-seropositive. In nucleotides, the sequence is TGCGCCAGCAGCCGTACAGGGGAGAACGGTCAGCCCCAGCATTTT. Translated, it reads CASSRTGENGQPQHF.